The sequence of this T cell receptor beta chain was determined in a study of T cell clonality in common variable immunodeficiency. Study outcomes and limitations: CVID subjects shared fewer TCRbeta clones than healthy controls did. Links between repertoire features and CVID complications were heterogeneity-limited. Fewer deletions and N-nucleotide insertions were reportedly seen in common variable immunodeficiency TCR beta sequences.

This clone was seen repeatedly, ten times or more. What it binds is not known. The CDR3 goes on 3 residues after the read ends, and that part is filled in from the germline J gene. Clones were read by immunoSEQ multiplex PCR, and TCRdb kept only the in-frame ones, dropping some. This repertoire holds approximately 58,000 clones, and none appear only once. This CDR3 is built from 14 residues. The V end was cut by 5 bases, the J end by 3 bases, with 11 bases between. Germline values: CDR1 LNHDA, CDR2 SQIVND (reference sequence). Blood samples were heparinized, about 4.5 to 8.5 ml per donor. The clonotype originates from a person aged 18 to 75 in good health. The sequenced sample consisted of peripheral blood mononuclear cells. The chain combines TRBV19 with TRBJ1-5, with D possibly matching TRBD1 (5 bases). The CDR3 protein is CASSGGGNNQPQHF. The part of the CDR3 DNA that was read is TGTGCCAGTAGTGGGGGGGGGAACAATCAGCCC.